Below, one T cell receptor beta chain is given with its context. The data belong to a study of blood T cells in healthy people across ages. Through a sample-barcoded 5' primer and a J-beta primer mix, a second PCR was run for roughly 7 to 11 cycles. MiXCR was run by TCRdb on the 5' RACE reads, yielding one entry per CDR3 protein. Of about a million distinct CDR3 sequences detected, roughly two fifths appear once; the ten largest clones hold about an eighth. This clonotype was obtained from a man between 18 and 29 years old in good health. Sample: blood.

In DNA form, the CDR3 reads TGTGCCAGCAGCCAAGCCCGTCAAGAAGCTTTCTTT. Amino acid sequence: CASSQARQEAFF. The rearrangement joins TRBV7-9 to TRBJ1-1; D is ambiguous. The V end lost 5 bases, the J end lost 8 bases, and 12 bases lay between the germline ends. The CDR3 has 12 amino acids. CDR1 SEHNR and CDR2 FQNEAQ come from the germline V gene (reference sequence). The full variable domain, its missing parts supplied by reference TRBV7-9 and TRBJ1-1, is DTGVSQNPRHKITKRGQNVTFRCDPISEHNRLYWYRQTLGQGPEFLTYFQNEAQLEKSRLLSDRFSAERPKGSFSTLEIQRTEQGDSAMYLCASSQARQEAFFGQGTRLTVV.